These T cell receptor beta chains were read from a single sample in a study of control samples from healthy donors and cancer patients. TCRdb's table, derived via immunoSEQ multiplex PCR, lists solely in-frame clones and lacks some. The table includes 100,000 or so clones, roughly 86% detected once. Source material: blood. These receptor sequences come from a woman aged 50 to 60 in good health. Both conserved end residues are part of each CDR3.

v_call cdr3_aa
TRBV29-1 CSVAGVSQFYEQYF
TRBV6-2/TRBV6-3 CASSYRTGPPWYF
TRBV19 CASSIALAKNIQYF
TRBV28 CASSPKTHRPQGAPRETQYF
TRBV20-1 CSASAGGGTEAFF
TRBV21-1 CASSQNITGRGNQPQHF
TRBV28 CASSPTGESYEQYF
TRBV18 CASSPPGRGSYEQYF
TRBV11-1 CASKKFSGRGNQPQHF
TRBV3-1/TRBV3-2 CASSHGTVEGPQHF
TRBV2 CAMSKVNYGYTF
TRBV6-2/TRBV6-3 CASSDSSGSTYEQYF
TRBV2 CASSKETQYF
TRBV19 CASSIHTDTQYF
TRBV7-2 CASSLKGQGTGANVLTF
TRBV2 CASSNGGMNTEAFF
TRBV6-4 CASSDGPYNEQFF
TRBV7-2 CASSFTGGELGEKLFF
TRBV7-6 CASSRLPSGSTQETQYF
TRBV6-2/TRBV6-3 CASIPSGTSGGTQYF
TRBV18 CASSPPGTSYEQYF
TRBV2 CASRYQSGVQETQYF
TRBV7-9 CASSLVSGSGTDTQYF
TRBV20-1 CSASLQGSRQGLNYGYTF
TRBV7-3 CASSLSGGSYNEQFF
TRBV19 CASSRGQPMNTEAFF
TRBV19 CASSMEASSGRNEQFF
TRBV19 CASNFGTDTQYF
TRBV7-9 CASSGRQGGDTGELFF
TRBV7-3 CASSPGGTGYGYTF
TRBV19 CASSTGGSGGRVNTEAFF
TRBV27 CASSQGGNEQFF
TRBV12-3/TRBV12-4 CASRGSRETEAFF
TRBV18 CASSPGPRTGGFQPQHF
TRBV27 CASSFVAGEGNEQFF
TRBV4-1 CATTPKLAGGRSYEQYF
TRBV19 CASSSLTGVPYEQYF
TRBV7-9 CASRRTGQMNTEAFF
TRBV7-2 CASSGQGGGSSYEQYF
TRBV28 CASSLNGPGQSSYTEAFF
TRBV15 CATSRDLGSLNTEAFF
TRBV28 CASRPRTGSGNTIYF